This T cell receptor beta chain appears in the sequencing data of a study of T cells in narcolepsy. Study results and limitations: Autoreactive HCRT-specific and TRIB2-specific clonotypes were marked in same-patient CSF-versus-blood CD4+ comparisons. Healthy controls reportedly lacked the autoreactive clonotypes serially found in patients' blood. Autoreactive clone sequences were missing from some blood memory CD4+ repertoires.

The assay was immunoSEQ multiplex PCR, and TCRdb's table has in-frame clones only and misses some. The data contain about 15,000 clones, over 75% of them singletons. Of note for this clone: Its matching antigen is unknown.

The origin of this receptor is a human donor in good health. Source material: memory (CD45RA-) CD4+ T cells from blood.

CDR3 sequence: CASSVVGGRQGRYNEQFF. DNA of the CDR3: TGTGCCAGCAGTGTAGTTGGGGGCCGACAGGGAAGGTACAATGAGCAGTTCTTC. This chain links TRBV6-1 with TRBJ2-1; 7 nucleotides match TRBD1. Looked up from germline, CDR1 is MNHNS and CDR2 is SASEGT. CDR3 size: 18 residues. V lost 4 bases, J lost 4 bases, and 16 bases stayed unmatched.